This T cell receptor (beta chain) was sequenced during a study of CD8 T cells in ankylosing spondylitis. The CDR3 length is 16 residues. The germline V gene encodes CDR1 LGHDT and CDR2 YNNKEL (reference sequence). V shed 4 bases and J shed 5 bases, with 20 bases lying between them. This clonotype was seen more than once but under ten times. Its antigen is not known. Quantitative 5'-RACE with molecular barcodes produced the TCR beta libraries. Using its own MiXCR run on the 5' RACE reads, TCRdb lists one record per CDR3 protein. The sample holds more than 600,000 distinct CDR3 sequences, around 17% seen once. Study-level results: About 8 highly homologous variants made up a TCR beta motif, and this motif appeared characteristic of ankylosing spondylitis blood.

This chain joins TRBV3-1 and TRBJ1-1, with D possibly being TRBD1 (5 bases). The source material was blood, either unsorted or a sorted T cell fraction (not recorded which). This sequence was found in a male donor with ankylosing spondylitis. For the CDR3, the DNA is TGTGCCAGCAGCCGTCTAACCGGGACGGGACGTACTGAAGCTTTCTTT. Translated: CASSRLTGTGRTEAFF. The whole variable domain, filled in from reference TRBV3-1 and TRBJ1-1, reads DTAVSQTPKYLVTQMGNDKSIKCEQNLGHDTMYWYKQDSKKFLKIMFSYNNKELIINETVPNRFSPKSPDKAHLNLHINSLELGDSAVYFCASSRLTGTGRTEAFFGQGTRLTVV.